The clone carrying this T cell receptor (beta chain) was found many times. J gave up 9 bases and V 4 bases, and 9 bases lay outside the gene matches. CDR3 length equals 14 residues. Germline CDR1 reads MNHEY; CDR2 reads SVGEGT. The sample belongs to a study of blood T cells in healthy people across ages. Extraction of total RNA produced a minimum of 5 micrograms from each sample. Alongside a J-beta primer mix, a sample-barcoded 5' primer served in a second PCR lasting roughly 6 to 12 cycles. With 12 random nucleotides, a template-switch adaptor tagged each individual cDNA molecule. TCRdb fed the 5' RACE reads into MiXCR, producing one record per CDR3 protein. The table includes some 900,000 distinct CDR3 sequences, 29% detected once.

The sequence was obtained from an elderly woman in good health. V usage is TRBV6-2 or TRBV6-3 and J usage is TRBJ2-1, with 7 bases aligning to TRBD2. The sample was blood. The chain's CDR3 is CASSSPGLPGEQFF. The CDR3 DNA reads as TGTGCCAGCAGTTCTCCGGGACTACCCGGTGAGCAGTTCTTC.